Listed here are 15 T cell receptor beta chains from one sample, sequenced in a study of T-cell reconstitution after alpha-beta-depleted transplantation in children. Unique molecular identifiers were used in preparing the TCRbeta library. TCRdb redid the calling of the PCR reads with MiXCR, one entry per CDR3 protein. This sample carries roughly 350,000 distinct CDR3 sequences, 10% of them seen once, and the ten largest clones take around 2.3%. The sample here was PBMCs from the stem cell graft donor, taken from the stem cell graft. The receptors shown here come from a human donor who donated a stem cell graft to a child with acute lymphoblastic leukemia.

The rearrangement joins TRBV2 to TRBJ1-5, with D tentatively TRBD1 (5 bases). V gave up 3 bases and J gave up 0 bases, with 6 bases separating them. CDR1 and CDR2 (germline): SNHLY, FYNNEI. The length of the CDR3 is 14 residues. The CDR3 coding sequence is TGTGCCAGCAGTGACAGGGTTAGCAATCAGCCCCAGCATTTT. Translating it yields CASSDRVSNQPQHF.

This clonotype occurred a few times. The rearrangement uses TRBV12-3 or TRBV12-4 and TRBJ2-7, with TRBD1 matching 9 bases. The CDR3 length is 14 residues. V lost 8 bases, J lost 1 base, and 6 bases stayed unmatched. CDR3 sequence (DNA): TGTGCCAGCGGACTGGACAGGGGATCCTACGAGCAGTACTTC. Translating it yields CASGLDRGSYEQYF.

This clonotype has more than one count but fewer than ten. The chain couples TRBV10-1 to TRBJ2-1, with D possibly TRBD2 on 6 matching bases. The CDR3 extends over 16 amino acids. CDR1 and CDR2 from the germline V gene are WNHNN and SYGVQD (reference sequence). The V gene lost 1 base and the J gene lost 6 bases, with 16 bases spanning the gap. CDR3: CASSELGGLRVNEQFF. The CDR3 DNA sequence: TGCGCCAGCAGTGAGTTAGGAGGGTTGAGGGTCAATGAGCAGTTCTTC.

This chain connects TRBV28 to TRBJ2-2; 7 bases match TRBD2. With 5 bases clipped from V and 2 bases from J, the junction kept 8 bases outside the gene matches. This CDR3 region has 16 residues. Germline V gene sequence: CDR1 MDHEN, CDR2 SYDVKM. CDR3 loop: CASSRPRELNTGELFF. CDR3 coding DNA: TGTGCCAGCAGTCGTCCGCGGGAGCTTAACACCGGGGAGCTGTTTTTT.

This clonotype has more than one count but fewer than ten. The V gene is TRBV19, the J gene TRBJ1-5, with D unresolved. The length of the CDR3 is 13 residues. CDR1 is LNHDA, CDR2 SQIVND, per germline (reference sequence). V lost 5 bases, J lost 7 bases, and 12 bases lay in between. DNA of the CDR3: TGTGCCAGTAGTCAGGATACAAGCCAGCCCCAGCATTTT. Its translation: CASSQDTSQPQHF. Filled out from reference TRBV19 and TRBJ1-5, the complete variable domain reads DGGITQSPKYLFRKEGQNVTLSCEQNLNHDAMYWYRQDPGQGLRLIYYSQIVNDFQKGDIAEGYSVSREKKESFPLTVTSAQKNPTAFYLCASSQDTSQPQHFGDGTRLSIL.

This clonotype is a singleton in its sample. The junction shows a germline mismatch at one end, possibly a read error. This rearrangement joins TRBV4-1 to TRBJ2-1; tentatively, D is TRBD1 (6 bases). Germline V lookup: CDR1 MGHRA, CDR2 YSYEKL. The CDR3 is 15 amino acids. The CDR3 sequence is CASTPIWDTRSPSPF. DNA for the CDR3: TGCGCCAGCACACCCATATGGGACACCCGGTCTCCGTCCCCCTTC.

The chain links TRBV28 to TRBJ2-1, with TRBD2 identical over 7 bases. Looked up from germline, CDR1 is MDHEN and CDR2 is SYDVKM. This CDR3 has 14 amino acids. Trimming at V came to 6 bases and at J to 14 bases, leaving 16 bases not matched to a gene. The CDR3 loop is CASRGGSSSDPEFF. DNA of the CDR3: TGTGCCAGCAGGGGGGGGTCTTCCAGCGACCCGGAGTTCTTC. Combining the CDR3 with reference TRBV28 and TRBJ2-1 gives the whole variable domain DVKVTQSSRYLVKRTGEKVFLECVQDMDHENMFWYRQDPGLGLRLIYFSYDVKMKEKGDIPEGYSVSREKKERFSLILESASTNQTSMYLCASRGGSSSDPEFFGPGTRLTVL.

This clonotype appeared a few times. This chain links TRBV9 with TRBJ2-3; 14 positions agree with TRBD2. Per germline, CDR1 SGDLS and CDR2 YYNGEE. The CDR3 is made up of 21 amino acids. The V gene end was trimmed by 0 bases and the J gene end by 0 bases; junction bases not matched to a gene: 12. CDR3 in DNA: TGTGCCAGCAGCGTAGCTCCGGGACTAGCGGGAGTCGTTCTGAGCACAGATACGCAGTATTTT. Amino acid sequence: CASSVAPGLAGVVLSTDTQYF. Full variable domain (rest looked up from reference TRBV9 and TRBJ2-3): DSGVTQTPKHLITATGQRVTLRCSPRSGDLSVYWYQQSLDQGLQFLIQYYNGEERAKGNILERFSAQQFPDLHSELNLSSLELGDSALYFCASSVAPGLAGVVLSTDTQYFGPGTRLTVL.

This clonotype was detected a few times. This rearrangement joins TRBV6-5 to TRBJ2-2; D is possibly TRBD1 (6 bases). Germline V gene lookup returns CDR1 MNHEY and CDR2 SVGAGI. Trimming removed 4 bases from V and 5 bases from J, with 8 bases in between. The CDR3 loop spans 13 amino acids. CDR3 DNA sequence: TGTGCCAGCAGTTTCACAGGGACCGGGGAGCTGTTTTTT. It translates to CASSFTGTGELFF.

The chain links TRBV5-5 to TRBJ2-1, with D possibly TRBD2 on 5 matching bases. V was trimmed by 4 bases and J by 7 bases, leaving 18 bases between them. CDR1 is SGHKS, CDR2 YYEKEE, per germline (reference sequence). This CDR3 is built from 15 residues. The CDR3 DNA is TGTGCCAGCAGCCCTACTAGACCTCAAGGTAATGAGCAGTTCTTC. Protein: CASSPTRPQGNEQFF.

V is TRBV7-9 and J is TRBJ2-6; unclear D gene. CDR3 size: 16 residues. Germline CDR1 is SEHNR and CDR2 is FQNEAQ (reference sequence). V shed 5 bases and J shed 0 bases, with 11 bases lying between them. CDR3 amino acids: CASSLQTYSGANVLTF. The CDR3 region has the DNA TGTGCCAGCAGCCTACAAACTTACTCTGGGGCCAACGTCCTGACTTTC.

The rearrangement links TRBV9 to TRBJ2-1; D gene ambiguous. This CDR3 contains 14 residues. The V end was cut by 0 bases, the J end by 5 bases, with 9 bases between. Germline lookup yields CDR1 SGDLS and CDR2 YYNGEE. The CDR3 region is CASSVDSTDNEQFF. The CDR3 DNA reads TGTGCCAGCAGCGTAGACTCGACCGACAATGAGCAGTTCTTC. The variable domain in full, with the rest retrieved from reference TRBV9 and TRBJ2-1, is DSGVTQTPKHLITATGQRVTLRCSPRSGDLSVYWYQQSLDQGLQFLIQYYNGEERAKGNILERFSAQQFPDLHSELNLSSLELGDSALYFCASSVDSTDNEQFFGPGTRLTVL.

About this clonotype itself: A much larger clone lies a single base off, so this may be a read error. The CDR3 DNA sequence: TGTGCCAGCAGTTTAAGGCAGAATAGCAATCAGCCCCATCATTTT. Translating gives CASSLRQNSNQPHHF. The chain is built from TRBV12-3 or TRBV12-4 and TRBJ1-5, with unresolved D. This CDR3 has 15 residues.

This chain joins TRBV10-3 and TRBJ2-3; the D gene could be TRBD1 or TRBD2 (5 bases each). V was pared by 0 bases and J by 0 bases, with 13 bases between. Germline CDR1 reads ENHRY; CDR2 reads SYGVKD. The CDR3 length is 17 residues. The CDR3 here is CAISESRGWASTDTQYF. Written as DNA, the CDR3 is TGTGCCATCAGTGAGTCACGGGGCTGGGCTAGCACAGATACGCAGTATTTT.

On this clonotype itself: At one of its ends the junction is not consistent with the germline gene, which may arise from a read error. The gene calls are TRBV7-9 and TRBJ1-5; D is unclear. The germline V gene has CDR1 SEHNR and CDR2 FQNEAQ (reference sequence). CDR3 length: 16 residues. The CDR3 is CASGFRQVGSNQPQHF. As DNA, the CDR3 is TGTGCCAGCGGCTTTAGGCAAGTTGGTAGCAATCAGCCCCAGCATTTT.